This TCR beta chain was recovered during a study of graft-versus-host responses after intestinal transplantation. Study details: Each transplant was multivisceral, liver-intestinal, or isolated intestinal. All of the recipients had induction that used anti-thymocyte globulin, then tacrolimus and steroids for around three years. Findings of the study overall: In patients with graft-donor T cell macrochimerism, allograft graft-versus-host to host-versus-graft clonal ratios were high.

Worth noting for this clone: Antigen unknown.

Graft-derived tissue was subjected to processing to liberate intraepithelial and lamina propria lymphocytes. V gave up 0 bases and J gave up 7 bases; unmatched junction bases: 8. This CDR3 region has 16 residues. Germline CDR1 reads SGDLS; CDR2 reads YYNGEE. Repertoires were generated with immunoSEQ multiplex PCR, while TCRdb's copy carries only in-frame clones and drops some. Here the sample spans fewer than 10,000 clones, approximately 72% being singletons. This clonotype was obtained from a human patient who received an intestinal transplant, so some T cells may come from the graft donor. The rearrangement joins TRBV9 to TRBJ2-2, with 8 positions matching TRBD1. The sequences come from ileum tissue, collected approximately 220 days after intestinal transplant. The DNA of the CDR3 is TGTGCCAGCAGCGTAGCTCAGGGGGCAATCAACGGGGAGCTGTTTTTT. Translation gives CASSVAQGAINGELFF.